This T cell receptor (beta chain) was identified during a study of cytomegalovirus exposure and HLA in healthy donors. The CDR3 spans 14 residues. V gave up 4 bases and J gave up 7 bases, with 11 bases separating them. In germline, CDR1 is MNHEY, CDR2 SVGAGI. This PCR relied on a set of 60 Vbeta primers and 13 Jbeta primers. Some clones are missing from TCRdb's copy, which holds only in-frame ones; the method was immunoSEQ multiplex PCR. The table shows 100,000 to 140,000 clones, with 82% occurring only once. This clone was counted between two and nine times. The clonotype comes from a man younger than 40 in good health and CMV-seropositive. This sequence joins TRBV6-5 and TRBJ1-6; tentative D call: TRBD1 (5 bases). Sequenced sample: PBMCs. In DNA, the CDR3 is TGTGCCAGCAGTTCGCAGGGTTGGAATTCACCCCTCCACTTT. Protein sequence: CASSSQGWNSPLHF.